Sequencing of this T cell receptor (beta chain) was carried out in a study of cytomegalovirus exposure and HLA in healthy donors. Study findings and constraints: Immune exposure information available was restricted to CMV serostatus. TRBV6-2, TRBV6-3 and some other V segments were excluded as indistinguishable. Among TCR sequences, most were rare, though some public TCRs appeared in many donors.

A multiplex PCR was run with 60 Vbeta primers and 13 Jbeta primers. Sequencing used immunoSEQ multiplex PCR; TCRdb keeps in-frame clones, though not all of them. This sample yields 100,000 or so clones, of which over 75% are seen a single time; about 8.3% belongs to the top ten. After removal of 0 bases from V and 2 bases from J, the junction contained 3 bases not matched to a gene. CDR1 and CDR2 (germline): LGHNA, YNFKEQ. This CDR3 comprises 15 residues. To note about this clone: No antigen is known for it.

The sample comprised PBMCs. The rearrangement links TRBV4-2 to TRBJ1-2, with 7 bases that match TRBD1. The receptor was isolated from a woman aged 40 to 49 in good health and CMV-seropositive. The CDR3 is CASSQEGTANYGYTF. CDR3 DNA sequence: TGTGCCAGCAGCCAAGAGGGGACAGCCAACTATGGCTACACCTTC.